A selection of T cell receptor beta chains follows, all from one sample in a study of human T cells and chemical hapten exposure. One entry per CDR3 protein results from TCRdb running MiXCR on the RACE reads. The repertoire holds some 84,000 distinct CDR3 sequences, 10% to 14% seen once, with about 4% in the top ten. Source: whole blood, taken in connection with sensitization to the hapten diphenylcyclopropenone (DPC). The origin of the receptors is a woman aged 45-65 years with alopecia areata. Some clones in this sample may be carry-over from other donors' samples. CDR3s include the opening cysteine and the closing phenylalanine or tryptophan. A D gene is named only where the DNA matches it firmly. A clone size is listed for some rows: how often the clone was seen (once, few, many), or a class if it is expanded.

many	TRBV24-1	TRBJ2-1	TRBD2	TGTGCCACCAGTGATCCTCGGGCGGGAGACTACAATGAGCAGTTCTTC	CATSDPRAGDYNEQFF
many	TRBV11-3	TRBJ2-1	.	TGTGCCAGCAGCTTAGGGTCCTTTACACCCTCCTACAATGAGCAGTTCTTC	CASSLGSFTPSYNEQFF
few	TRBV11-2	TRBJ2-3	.	TGTGCCAGCACCCACCGCAGGGGAGGCACAGATACGCAGTATTTT	CASTHRRGGTDTQYF
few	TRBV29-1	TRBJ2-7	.	TGCAGCGTTGCGGGGAGGCTAACCTACGAGCAGTACTTC	CSVAGRLTYEQYF
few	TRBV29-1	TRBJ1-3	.	TGCAGCGTGGTAGGGGGAACGTTCTCTGGAAACACCATATATTTT	CSVVGGTFSGNTIYF
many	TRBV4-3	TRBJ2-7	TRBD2	TGCGCCAGCAGCCAAGATGGACTAGCGGGGGGCGAGCAGTACTTC	CASSQDGLAGGEQYF
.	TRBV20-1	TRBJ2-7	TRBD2	TGCAGTGCTAGGTCCGGGGGAGGGCTGACCTACGAGCAGTACTTC	CSARSGGGLTYEQYF
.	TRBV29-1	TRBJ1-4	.	TGCAGCGCTTCAACAGGGGAAAAACTGTTTTTT	CSASTGEKLFF
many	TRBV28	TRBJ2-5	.	TGTGCCAGCAGCTCCGGGTCCCGGTCCCAGTACTTC	CASSSGSRSQYF
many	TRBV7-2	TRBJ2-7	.	TGTGCCAGCAGGGAGGGTGCCCGCGAGCAGTACTTC	CASREGAREQYF
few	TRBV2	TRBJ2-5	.	TGTGCCAGCAGTGAAGAGGACTCCCGATACCAAGAGACCCAGTACTTC	CASSEEDSRYQETQYF
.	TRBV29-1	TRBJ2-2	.	TGCAGCGTGAGGGACAAGAGCACCGGGGAGCTGTTTTTT	CSVRDKSTGELFF
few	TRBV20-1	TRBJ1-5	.	TGCAGTGCTGCAGGGCCAGGGGTCGGTGGCAATCAGCCCCAGCATTTT	CSAAGPGVGGNQPQHF
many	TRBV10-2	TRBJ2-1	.	TGCGCCAGCAGTGAGATACACTTACGCACCGGCAATGAGCAGTTCTTC	CASSEIHLRTGNEQFF
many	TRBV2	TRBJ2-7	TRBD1	TGTGCCAGCCGCCCCAGGACAGGGCCAACCGAGCAGTACTTC	CASRPRTGPTEQYF
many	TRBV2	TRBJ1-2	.	TGTGCCAGCAGGACAAAAGGGCAGGGCTACTATGGCTACACCTTC	CASRTKGQGYYGYTF
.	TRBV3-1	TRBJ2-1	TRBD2	TGTGCCAGCAGCCAAGATTTACTCGGACTAGCGGGAGTAAATGAGCAGTTCTTC	CASSQDLLGLAGVNEQFF
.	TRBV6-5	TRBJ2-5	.	TGTGCCAGCAGTTACTCTCCCCAATGGCCGGAGACCCAGTACTTC	CASSYSPQWPETQYF
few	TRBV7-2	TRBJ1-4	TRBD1	TGTGCCAGCAGCTTAGGACAGGGGGCAAATGAAAAACTGTTTTTT	CASSLGQGANEKLFF
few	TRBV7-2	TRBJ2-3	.	TGTGCCAGCAGCTCCAGGACCGGGCCAGATACGCAGTATTTT	CASSSRTGPDTQYF
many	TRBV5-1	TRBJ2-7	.	TGCGCCAGCAGCTTGGAAGGCCGGTACGAGCAGTACTTC	CASSLEGRYEQYF
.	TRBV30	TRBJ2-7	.	TGTGCCTGGACTACAGGCTACGAGCAGTACTTC	CAWTTGYEQYF
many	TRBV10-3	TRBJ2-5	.	TGTGCCATCAGTGAGTCGGAAGTCGTCGGGACCCAGTACTTC	CAISESEVVGTQYF
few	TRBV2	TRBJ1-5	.	TGTGCCAGCAGTACAAATAGCAATCAGCCCCAGCATTTT	CASSTNSNQPQHF
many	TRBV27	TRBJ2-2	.	TGTGCCAGCAGGCGGACCGGGGAGCTGTTTTTT	CASRRTGELFF
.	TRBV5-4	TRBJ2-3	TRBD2	TGTGCCAGCAGCTTGAGTAGCGGGCCTAGCACAGATACGCAGTATTTT	CASSLSSGPSTDTQYF
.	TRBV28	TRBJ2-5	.	TGTGCCAGCACGGAGGCCTTGGGCGGGTCAGAGACCCAGTACTTC	CASTEALGGSETQYF
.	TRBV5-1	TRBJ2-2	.	TGCGCCAGCAGCTTGGCCTCGGGGGCCACCGGGGAGCTGTTTTTT	CASSLASGATGELFF
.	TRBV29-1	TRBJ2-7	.	TGCAGCGTCGCGGCCTTAAACTACGAGCAGTACTTC	CSVAALNYEQYF
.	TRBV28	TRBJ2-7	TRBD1	TGTGCCAGCAGGCAAAGGGGGAACAGGGGCTACGAGCAGTACTTC	CASRQRGNRGYEQYF
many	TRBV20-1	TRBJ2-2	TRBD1	TGCAGTGGGGGACAGGGGATAAACACCGGGGAGCTGTTTTTT	CSGGQGINTGELFF